The 7 T cell receptor beta chains below all came from one sample that was sequenced in a study of Ad26.COV2.S vaccination and SARS-CoV-2 variants. This sample's treatment: 19 received Ad26.COV2.S at low or high dose, single or two shots; about 5 received placebo; per-sample allocation not given. Day 63 following the first vaccine or placebo injection was when the samples were taken. Libraries were prepared by immunoSEQ multiplex PCR; TCRdb keeps only in-frame clonotypes and omits some of them. Of about 460,000 clones in the sample, 80% to 90% were seen once. The source was peripheral blood, collected in a trial of Ad26.COV2.S vaccine versus placebo. These receptors all come from a person aged 18-65 years who received the Ad26.COV2.S COVID-19 vaccine or a placebo.

V usage is TRBV29-1 and J usage is TRBJ1-2, with D possibly TRBD1 on 6 matching bases. The CDR3 is made up of 13 amino acids. Germline CDR1 reads SQVTM; CDR2 reads ANQGSEA. The germline V and J ends were trimmed by 6 bases and 4 bases, with 15 bases remaining between them. CDR3 amino acids: CSVSTGHSYGYTF. The CDR3 DNA reads TGCAGCGTCTCGACGGGACACTCCTATGGCTACACCTTC.

The chain couples TRBV19 to TRBJ1-1; D may be TRBD1 (6 bases). The V gene lost 6 bases and the J gene lost 7 bases, with 9 bases spanning the gap. This CDR3 has 11 amino acids. CDR1 and CDR2 (germline): LNHDA, SQIVND (reference sequence). CDR3 in amino acids: CASSIQGEAFF. The CDR3 DNA reads TGTGCCAGTAGCATACAGGGTGAAGCTTTCTTT.

This chain connects TRBV28 to TRBJ2-3; D is perhaps TRBD2 (7 bases). The CDR3 contains 15 residues. The germline V and J ends were trimmed by 5 bases and 4 bases, with 16 bases remaining between them. CDR1 is MDHEN, CDR2 SYDVKM, per germline. For the CDR3, the DNA is TGTGCCAGCAGTCCCGCGGGGGCCCGGGCAGATACGCAGTATTTT. Its protein product is CASSPAGARADTQYF.

The chain joins TRBV18 to TRBJ1-2; 7 nucleotides agree with TRBD1. The junction had 9 bases not matched to a gene; V was cut back by 5 bases and J by 0 bases. The CDR3 contains 16 residues. CDR1 is KGHSH and CDR2 is LQKENI in the germline V gene. CDR3 loop: CASSNDRDGSNYGYTF. The CDR3 DNA reads TGTGCCAGCTCAAATGACAGGGACGGTTCTAACTATGGCTACACCTTC. Filled out from reference TRBV18 and TRBJ1-2, the complete variable domain reads NAGVMQNPRHLVRRRGQEARLRCSPMKGHSHVYWYRQLPEEGLKFMVYLQKENIIDESGMPKERFSAEFPKEGPSILRIQQVVRGDSAAYFCASSNDRDGSNYGYTFGSGTRLTVV.

The table lists this clone with a count of one. The chain carries TRBV7-2 and TRBJ1-4, with a possible D match to TRBD1 (5 bases). From germline, CDR1 is SGHTA and CDR2 FQGNSA. This CDR3 is 15 amino acids long. V was shortened by 5 bases and J by 2 bases, with 12 bases between the two germline ends. CDR3 DNA: TGTGCCAGCAGCGCATTGGGGGGGACTAATGAAAAACTGTTTTTT. It is translated as CASSALGGTNEKLFF.

The V and J genes are TRBV6-5 and TRBJ1-6; 12 bases align to TRBD1. The CDR3 runs to 15 residues. The germline V gene encodes CDR1 MNHEY and CDR2 SVGAGI. The ends lost 6 bases at V and 10 bases at J; junction bases unmatched: 7. This chain's CDR3 is CASSQTGTGGSPLHF. As DNA, the CDR3 is TGTGCCAGCAGCCAGACCGGGACAGGGGGCTCACCCCTCCACTTT.

CDR3 in DNA: TGTGCCAGCAGCTTAAGGGGAGAGCTAGAGGACAATGAGCAGTTCTTC. It translates to CASSLRGELEDNEQFF. This chain joins TRBV7-9 and TRBJ2-1, with D perhaps assigned TRBD1 or TRBD2 (5 bases each). V lost 2 bases and J 5 bases, leaving 16 bases between the germline ends. Germline CDR1 is SEHNR and CDR2 is FQNEAQ (reference sequence). The CDR3 is made up of 16 amino acids.